The present T cell receptor beta chain was sequenced within a study of T cells in women clearing cervical HPV infection. On this clone itself: The antigen is undetermined. The read falls 3 residues short of the CDR3 end, and the missing part is taken from the germline J gene.

Method: immunoSEQ multiplex PCR; TCRdb's copy keeps in-frame clones and lacks some. The table lists about 30,000 clones, with roughly 3.6% in the top ten. Germline CDR1 reads SGHRS; CDR2 reads YFSETQ. Trimming removed 2 bases from V and 4 bases from J; junction bases left unmatched: 6. The CDR3 is 15 residues long. General study results and limits: CIN3+ cases had significantly higher TCR richness than controls; evenness did not differ.

The sample consisted of blood buffy coat. The TCR originated in a woman between 18 and 70 years old with a cervical HPV16 infection that either progressed to CIN3+ or cleared (not recorded which). The chain recombines TRBV5-1 with TRBJ1-3, with 7 bases matching TRBD1. The sequenced CDR3 bases are TGCGCCAGCAGCTTACAGGGGAAGGCAGGAAACACC. It yields the protein CASSLQGKAGNT. In full, the CDR3 reads CASSLQGKAGNTIYF.